Listed below are T cell receptor beta chains from one sample, sequenced in a study of shared T cell receptors in the human thymus. Profiled with immunoSEQ multiplex PCR; TCRdb holds only in-frame clones, not every one. The sample records about 730,000 clones, roughly 88% being singletons. This sample also appeared in a second study, on human thymus T cells.

Sequencing was carried out using thymocytes. The receptor source for this set is a girl less than two years old with a congenital heart defect. CDR3s include the opening cysteine and the closing phenylalanine or tryptophan. D genes are given only for firm matches.

v_gene,d_gene,j_gene,CDR3aa
TRBV20-1,-,TRBJ2-1,CSAKNNEQFF
TRBV7-9,-,TRBJ1-3,CASSLIDYSGNTIYF
TRBV7-2,TRBD1,TRBJ1-2,CASSLPAETGLGYGYTF
TRBV27,TRBD1,TRBJ1-2,CASRPGGQGPLMGATSSYTF
TRBV20-1,-,TRBJ1-1,CSPGTEAFF
TRBV25-1,TRBD2,TRBJ2-1,CASGRDGFNEQFF
TRBV9,-,TRBJ1-6,CASSVGLCEPLHF
TRBV5-1,TRBD1,TRBJ2-3,CASSLADRGHLHTDTQYF
TRBV4-1,-,TRBJ1-2,CASSQDFRGRNYGYTF
TRBV29-1,-,TRBJ1-1,CSVEAQGQGTEAFF
TRBV7-2,TRBD1,TRBJ1-4,CASSQQGASKKLFF
TRBV5-4,TRBD2,TRBJ2-5,CASSRLPWEGLKETQYF
TRBV6-5,TRBD1,TRBJ1-2,CASSYRLGQGAFGYTF
TRBV7-2,-,TRBJ1-2,CASSWDSTASDYGYTF
TRBV5-1,TRBD1,TRBJ1-1,CASSLAKRQGDNTEAFF
TRBV7-8,TRBD1,TRBJ1-1,CASSSRDRAQWDTEAFF
TRBV12-2,-,TRBJ2-3,CASRLAGISPDTQYF
TRBV29-1,-,TRBJ2-7,CSVEPQGGNEQYF
TRBV27,-,TRBJ2-1,CASSLRYRDEQFF
TRBV5-6,-,TRBJ1-2,CASSLGGREGYTF
TRBV9,TRBD2,TRBJ2-3,CASSVGVSTSGGTDTQYF
TRBV28,-,TRBJ1-6,CASSLFPRGGSPLHF
TRBV7-2,TRBD1,TRBJ2-2,CASSFRDRVAGELFF
TRBV27,-,TRBJ2-5,CASSPGRGGQYF
TRBV29-1,-,TRBJ2-1,CSVDDFGRWGGRKQFF
TRBV28,TRBD1,TRBJ1-4,CASSLRGLGQGNEKLFF
TRBV18,TRBD1,TRBJ1-1,CASLRDRTVNTEAFF
TRBV27,-,TRBJ1-2,CASSPQLLPGYGYTF
TRBV28,-,TRBJ2-7,CASSYYTGISYEQYF
TRBV5-1,-,TRBJ2-7,CASSPSGYEQYF
TRBV27,TRBD1,TRBJ1-5,CASSRSMRGREVQHF
TRBV28,TRBD2,TRBJ2-5,CASSFQLAGGKMSQYF
TRBV27,TRBD1,TRBJ1-2,CASSHRPVGRGRLVSYGYTF
TRBV5-4,-,TRBJ2-6,CASSLSAGSGANVLTF
TRBV4-1,TRBD2,TRBJ2-3,CASSQDPGGRTDTQYF
TRBV7-9,TRBD1,TRBJ1-6,CASSSTGTGEWDSPLHF
TRBV6-1,-,TRBJ1-2,CASPGPYGYTF
TRBV7-2,-,TRBJ2-7,CASRMNSDYSYEQYF
TRBV7-9,-,TRBJ1-1,CASSPRDTSNTEAFF
TRBV7-2,TRBD1,TRBJ1-5,CASSFATGGVGPPHQPQHF
TRBV2,-,TRBJ2-3,CASSEGEGTSEFTDTQYF
TRBV29-1,TRBD1,TRBJ1-3,CSVEWQTGVGNTIYF
TRBV27,-,TRBJ1-2,CASSLFYLTGGYTF
TRBV11-3,-,TRBJ1-1,CASSAQASNSEAFF
TRBV27,TRBD1,TRBJ2-7,CASSSGQGYEQYF
TRBV4-1,-,TRBJ2-2,CASSHLPGELFF
TRBV4-3,-,TRBJ1-1,CASSRLYEVPRAEAFF
TRBV29-1,-,TRBJ2-3,CSVAGRVTDTQYF
TRBV27,-,TRBJ2-7,CASSFGRDPYEQYF
TRBV9,TRBD2,TRBJ2-2,CASSVTGTSGSHNTGELFF
TRBV30,-,TRBJ1-6,CAWALGQILGPLHF
TRBV5-1,TRBD1,TRBJ1-6,CASSFWFGQGVYSPLHF
TRBV6-6,TRBD1,TRBJ2-7,CASSPHRGAYEQYF
TRBV5-6,TRBD1,TRBJ1-3,CASSLGTGGDTIYF
TRBV30,-,TRBJ1-4,CAWGVALNEKLFF